One and the same sample provided the 25 T cell receptor beta chains below, sequenced in a study of OX40 agonist ivuxolimab in advanced cancers. Assay: immunoSEQ multiplex PCR; the TCRdb copy retains only in-frame clones and omits some. This sample has under 20,000 clones, with roughly 84% found just once. The sequenced sample was CD4+ or CD8+ T cells sorted from blood, obtained in a trial of the OX40 agonist ivuxolimab. The receptors were gathered from an adult with an advanced solid tumor such as melanoma, head and neck, liver or kidney cancer.

The chain employs TRBV19 and TRBJ1-5, with D possibly TRBD1 on 5 matching bases. The CDR3 sequence is 15 residues long. Germline CDR1 reads LNHDA; CDR2 reads SQIVND (reference sequence). V was trimmed by 7 bases and J by 1 base, leaving 14 bases between them. CDR3 sequence reads: CASTDSAVSNQPQHF. The CDR3 nucleotides read TGTGCCAGTACCGACAGCGCAGTAAGCAATCAGCCCCAGCATTTT.

The gene calls are TRBV4-2 and TRBJ2-7; 7 positions agree with TRBD2. This CDR3 has 16 amino acids. CDR1 LGHNA and CDR2 YNFKEQ come from the germline V gene. The trim removed 1 base at V and 4 bases at J, leaving 10 bases unmatched. DNA of the CDR3: TGTGCCAGCAGCCAAGCTTTCAGCGGGACGCAATACGAGCAGTACTTC. Translation gives CASSQAFSGTQYEQYF.

The CDR3 here is CASNRGDEQFF. The CDR3 coding sequence is TGTGCCAGCAACAGGGGGGATGAGCAGTTCTTC. The rearrangement uses TRBV27 and TRBJ2-1; the match to TRBD1 covers 8 bases. The V gene's germline CDR1 is MNHEY and CDR2 SMNVEV (reference sequence). The CDR3 is 11 residues long. Germline trimming cut 7 bases from V and 8 bases from J; bases unmatched to any gene: 1.

The rearrangement uses TRBV30 and TRBJ2-3, with D maybe TRBD2 (5 bases). Germline V lookup: CDR1 GTSNPN, CDR2 SVGIG (reference sequence). The V gene lost 7 bases and the J gene lost 0 bases, with 8 bases spanning the gap. This CDR3 is built from 12 residues. The CDR3 coding sequence is TGTGCCTTCGGGATAAGCACAGATACGCAGTATTTT. Protein: CAFGISTDTQYF.

The chain uses TRBV7-8 and TRBJ2-5; D remains ambiguous. Trimming removed 5 bases at V and 4 bases at J, with 8 bases between. The CDR3 contains 12 residues. The germline V gene has CDR1 SGHVS and CDR2 FQNEAQ. The CDR3 spells CASSLLVETQYF. Written as DNA, the CDR3 is TGTGCCAGCAGCCTACTGGTAGAGACCCAGTACTTC.

The V and J genes are TRBV7-2 and TRBJ2-2, with 7 positions matching TRBD2. The CDR3 spans 16 residues. CDR1 and CDR2 (germline): SGHTA, FQGNSA. Germline trimming cut 5 bases from V and 2 bases from J; bases unmatched to any gene: 8. The CDR3 DNA reads as TGTGCCAGCAGCCCGAGTGGGACTATAAACACCGGGGAGCTGTTTTTT. Amino acid sequence: CASSPSGTINTGELFF.

DNA of the CDR3: TGTGCCAGCAGCCAAGAGTTAGGGCGTCAGTACTTC. Translating gives CASSQELGRQYF. The chain is built from TRBV4-2 and TRBJ2-4; D gene ambiguous. V was shortened by 0 bases and J by 12 bases, with 9 bases between the two germline ends. Germline V gene data show CDR1 as LGHNA and CDR2 as YNFKEQ. The CDR3 sequence is 12 residues long.

V is TRBV27 and J is TRBJ1-1; D is uncertain. CDR1 and CDR2 from the germline V gene are MNHEY and SMNVEV (reference sequence). The CDR3 totals 12 residues. The V and J ends lost 10 bases and 11 bases respectively, with 20 bases between them. As DNA, the CDR3 is TGTGCCATCGGTCTATGGGCCCTGCTGGCTTTCTTT. This codes for CAIGLWALLAFF.

CDR3 residues: CASSQLGLAGPQETQYF. The DNA for the CDR3 is TGCGCCAGCAGCCAGCTGGGACTAGCGGGACCGCAAGAGACCCAGTACTTC. This sequence joins TRBV4-1 and TRBJ2-5; 13 positions match TRBD2. The ends lost 3 bases at V and 2 bases at J; junction bases unmatched: 6. Germline V gene sequence: CDR1 MGHRA, CDR2 YSYEKL. The CDR3 is made up of 17 amino acids.

The chain links TRBV7-2 to TRBJ2-3; 9 bases are a match to TRBD2. The CDR3 has 16 amino acids. Germline values: CDR1 SGHTA, CDR2 FQGNSA. J was trimmed by 7 bases and V by 1 base; bases with no gene match: 9. In DNA form, the CDR3 reads TGTGCCAGCAGCTTAGGGGGAGAAGCGGGAGGCCATACGCAGTATTTT. Translated: CASSLGGEAGGHTQYF. The entire variable domain, with the rest obtained from reference TRBV7-2 and TRBJ2-3, is as follows: GAGVSQSPSNKVTEKGKDVELRCDPISGHTALYWYRQSLGQGLEFLIYFQGNSAPDKSGLPSDRFSAERTGGSVSTLTIQRTQQEDSAVYLCASSLGGEAGGHTQYFGPGTRLTVL.

The chain is built from TRBV15 and TRBJ2-5, with D unresolved. The CDR3 length is 14 residues. Trimming removed 0 bases at V and 5 bases at J, with 10 bases between. Germline loops: CDR1 LNHNV, CDR2 YYDKDF (reference sequence). The CDR3 is CATSRDRVGETQYF. CDR3 sequence (DNA): TGTGCCACCAGCAGAGATCGGGTCGGTGAGACCCAGTACTTC.

This chain joins TRBV2 and TRBJ2-5; 10 positions agree with TRBD2. Trimming cost V 6 bases and J 2 bases; bases outside gene matches: 6. This CDR3 spans 15 amino acids. Germline V gene lookup returns CDR1 SNHLY and CDR2 FYNNEI. DNA for the CDR3: TGTGCCAGCAGGTCTAGCGGGAGCCTGCAAGAGACCCAGTACTTC. Protein sequence: CASRSSGSLQETQYF.

The chain joins TRBV5-8 to TRBJ2-7; 8 nucleotides line up with TRBD2. V trimming: 0 bases; J trimming: 2 bases; junction bases outside the gene matches: 7. CDR3 length: 16 amino acids. Germline V gene lookup returns CDR1 SGHTS and CDR2 YDEGEE. The CDR3 nucleotides read TGTGCCAGCAGCTTGGGTACTAGCGGTAAAACCTACGAGCAGTACTTC. Amino acids: CASSLGTSGKTYEQYF.

This clone was recorded a few times. The chain carries TRBV28 and TRBJ2-2; 8 bases are a match to TRBD2. J lost 2 bases, V lost 11 bases, and 10 bases had no gene match. Germline V gene lookup returns CDR1 MDHEN and CDR2 SYDVKM. The length of the CDR3 is 15 residues. DNA for the CDR3: TGTGCCGTCAAAAGCGGGGGAGGTAACACCGGGGAGCTGTTTTTT. This gives the protein CAVKSGGGNTGELFF.

V is TRBV11-3 and J is TRBJ2-3, with D perhaps matching TRBD2 (5 bases). The CDR3 spans 14 residues. V lost 10 bases and J 2 bases, leaving 16 bases between the germline ends. CDR1 SGHNT and CDR2 YENEEA come from the germline V gene. The CDR3 nucleotides read TGTGCCAAAACCGGCGGGCGGGCCACAGATACGCAGTATTTT. The encoded protein is CAKTGGRATDTQYF.

The chain couples TRBV30 to TRBJ1-2; 10 positions match TRBD1. The CDR3 is 13 amino acids. J lost 8 bases, V lost 1 base, and 4 bases had no gene match. Germline CDR1 reads GTSNPN; CDR2 reads SVGIG (reference sequence). CDR3 nucleotide sequence: TGTGCCTGGAGTGGACAGGGGGCGCAAGGCTACACCTTC. Encoded protein: CAWSGQGAQGYTF.

This clone has just one count. The chain links TRBV9 to TRBJ1-5; D remains ambiguous. Trimming pared 3 bases from V and 4 bases from J, leaving 11 bases between. The V gene's germline CDR1 is SGDLS and CDR2 YYNGEE. The CDR3 contains 14 residues. The CDR3 loop reads CASSGAGVNQPQHF. The CDR3, as DNA: TGTGCCAGCAGCGGGGCAGGCGTGAATCAGCCCCAGCATTTT.

This rearrangement joins TRBV4-3 to TRBJ2-3, with 14 bases that match TRBD2. Germline loops: CDR1 LGHNA, CDR2 YSLEER. Unmatched junction bases numbered 4, after V lost 5 bases and J lost 6 bases. The CDR3 contains 15 residues. The CDR3: CASSKGLAGDDTQYF. The CDR3 DNA reads as TGCGCCAGCAGCAAGGGACTAGCGGGAGACGATACGCAGTATTTT.

This chain uses TRBV2 with TRBJ2-2, with 8 nucleotides matching TRBD1. The ends lost 7 bases at V and 4 bases at J; junction bases unmatched: 5. The CDR3 is made up of 14 amino acids. The germline gives CDR1 SNHLY, CDR2 FYNNEI. The CDR3 DNA sequence: TGTGCCAGCAACCCGGACAGGGTCACCGGGGAGCTGTTTTTT. Translation: CASNPDRVTGELFF.

The chain uses TRBV5-1 and TRBJ1-2, with TRBD1 identical over 8 bases. Looked up from germline, CDR1 is SGHRS and CDR2 is YFSETQ. The V and J ends lost 4 bases and 3 bases, in that order; junction bases with no gene match: 8. This CDR3 contains 15 residues. CDR3 region: CASSQLQGGDYGYTF. The CDR3 DNA reads TGCGCCAGCAGCCAACTACAGGGGGGCGACTATGGCTACACCTTC.

The table lists this clone with a few counts. DNA for the CDR3: TGTGCCAGCAGCTTAATTGGGGAAACCCCGAGCTCCTACAATGAGCAGTTCTTC. It translates to CASSLIGETPSSYNEQFF. The chain links TRBV7-6 to TRBJ2-1; D is ambiguous. CDR3 size: 18 residues. Trimming pared 2 bases from V and 0 bases from J, leaving 17 bases between. Germline V gene sequence: CDR1 SGHVS, CDR2 FNYEAQ.

This chain uses TRBV28 with TRBJ2-7; TRBD2 agrees at 8 bases. The CDR3 is 16 residues long. V was clipped by 6 bases and J by 0 bases; unmatched bases: 10. From germline, CDR1 is MDHEN and CDR2 SYDVKM. CDR3 region: CASSSHTSGFSYEQYF. CDR3 nucleotides: TGTGCCAGCAGCTCCCACACTAGCGGATTCTCCTACGAGCAGTACTTC. Filled out from reference TRBV28 and TRBJ2-7, the complete variable domain reads DVKVTQSSRYLVKRTGEKVFLECVQDMDHENMFWYRQDPGLGLRLIYFSYDVKMKEKGDIPEGYSVSREKKERFSLILESASTNQTSMYLCASSSHTSGFSYEQYFGPGTRLTVT.

This clone came up once. This chain uses TRBV10-3 with TRBJ2-7; 9 nucleotides match TRBD1. V lost 10 bases and J lost 1; bases outside the gene matches: 5. The CDR3 loop spans 13 amino acids. Per the germline V gene, CDR1 is ENHRY and CDR2 is SYGVKD. Written as DNA, the CDR3 is TGTGCCAGCGCGGGACAGGGATCCTACGAGCAGTACTTC. Amino acids: CASAGQGSYEQYF.

This rearrangement joins TRBV19 to TRBJ2-1, with 7 bases that match TRBD2. The CDR3 sequence is 14 residues long. Germline V gene data show CDR1 as LNHDA and CDR2 as SQIVND (reference sequence). The J segment lost 7 bases and the V segment lost 5 bases, leaving 8 bases of the junction unmatched. CDR3 DNA: TGTGCCAGTAGTGATTCGGGAGGAGGGAATGAGCAGTTCTTC. Protein product: CASSDSGGGNEQFF.

This chain connects TRBV4-2 to TRBJ2-1; 12 bases line up with TRBD1. V dropped 4 bases and J dropped 8; count of bases not matched to a gene: 9. The CDR3 contains 16 residues. The germline CDR1 and CDR2 sequences are LGHNA and YNFKEQ. The CDR3 is CASSPSGTGGTDEQFF. The CDR3 DNA follows: TGTGCCAGCAGCCCCTCCGGGACAGGGGGCACCGATGAGCAGTTCTTC.